Sequencing of this T cell receptor (beta chain) was carried out in a study of blood T cell repertoires in COVID-19. At the level of the study: COVID-19 samples collected from the United States, Italy and Spain covered acute and convalescent phases. Nucleic acid was either cDNA or gDNA, and it came from T cells, B-cell-depleted T cells, or PBMCs.

Germline V lookup: CDR1 SGHTA, CDR2 FQGNSA. The CDR3 is 17 amino acids. V shed 1 base and J 6 bases; nucleotides not matched to a gene: 7. Method: immunoSEQ multiplex PCR; TCRdb's copy keeps in-frame clones and lacks some. The data show about 310,000 clones, under 90% seen once. The sequenced sample was PBMCs or T cells enriched from blood (not recorded which). The receptor was isolated from a man aged 60 to 69 who had recovered from COVID-19. The V gene is TRBV7-2, the J gene TRBJ2-2; 11 bases fit TRBD2. The CDR3 DNA sequence: TGTGCCAGCAGCTTAGACCCAACTAGCGGGAGCGCCGGGGAGCTGTTTTTT. Translating it yields CASSLDPTSGSAGELFF.